This entry lists 25 T cell receptor beta chains sequenced from one sample in a study of control samples from healthy donors and cancer patients (dated by TCRdb to about 2020). The protocol used for the library was the immunoSEQ multiplex PCR assay. This is the immuneACCESS table as TCRdb keeps it, with only in-frame sequences that have V and J called. A part of the clones is gone; compared with another copy, unresolved V genes explain less than half, and the rest is unexplained. This sample has over 150,000 clones in its table, and roughly 92% of those were observed once. The top ten clonotypes cover 1.3% to 1.5% of the sample. The sample consisted of blood. These receptors were collected from a man under 40 in good health.

This chain uses TRBV27 with TRBJ2-7; perhaps TRBD1 as D (5 bases). The germline V and J ends were trimmed by 4 bases and 2 bases, with 9 bases remaining between them. Germline V gene sequence: CDR1 MNHEY, CDR2 SMNVEV (reference sequence). The CDR3 loop spans 13 amino acids. The CDR3 region has the DNA TGTGCCAGCAGTTCGACAGCAGCCTACGAGCAGTACTTC. Translating gives CASSSTAAYEQYF.

The V call is TRBV27, the J call TRBJ2-7, with no clear D. This CDR3 has 13 residues. Germline loops: CDR1 MNHEY, CDR2 SMNVEV (reference sequence). V lost 3 bases to trimming and J lost 3 bases, with 9 bases between them. The CDR3 sequence is CASSFGGFYEQYF. CDR3 DNA: TGTGCCAGCAGTTTTGGTGGTTTCTACGAGCAGTACTTC.

The V call is TRBV28, the J call TRBJ2-6; D call uncertain. V was shortened by 1 base and J by 0 bases, with 4 bases between the two germline ends. There are 15 residues in the CDR3. Germline lookup yields CDR1 MDHEN and CDR2 SYDVKM. This CDR3 is CASSLYGSGANVLTF. CDR3 coding DNA: TGTGCCAGCAGTTTATATGGCTCTGGGGCCAACGTCCTGACTTTC.

The chain links TRBV24-1 to TRBJ2-1, with D possibly matching TRBD2 (6 bases). The V end was cut by 2 bases, the J end by 7 bases, with 14 bases between. The CDR3 length is 15 residues. Germline-derived CDR1 and CDR2 are KGHDR and SFDVKD. The CDR3 is CATSDSLSGWNEQFF. For the CDR3, the DNA is TGTGCCACCAGTGATTCACTTAGCGGTTGGAATGAGCAGTTCTTC.

The genes are TRBV28 and TRBJ1-1; perhaps TRBD1 as D (5 bases). The CDR3 extends over 13 amino acids. Germline CDR1 is MDHEN and CDR2 is SYDVKM. Trimming cost V 6 bases and J 2 bases, with 10 bases left between them. CDR3 residues: CASRRDPNTEAFF. DNA of the CDR3: TGTGCCAGCAGAAGGGACCCCAACACTGAAGCTTTCTTT.

As DNA, the CDR3 is TGTGCCAGCTCTCAAGCACAGGCTAACTATGGCTACACCTTC. Translation gives CASSQAQANYGYTF. This sequence joins TRBV18 and TRBJ1-2; D might be TRBD1 (5 bases). Trimming shortened V by 6 bases and J by 0 bases, and 11 bases separated the two germline ends. The CDR3 loop spans 14 amino acids. Germline CDR1 is KGHSH and CDR2 is LQKENI.

The chain recombines TRBV19 with TRBJ1-1, with TRBD1 as a possible D gene (5 bases). The germline V gene encodes CDR1 LNHDA and CDR2 SQIVND (reference sequence). This CDR3 region has 13 residues. V lost 11 bases, J lost 5 bases, and 18 bases lay in between. CDR3 nucleotides: TGTGCCGGTGGGGAAGGGGTGGGAACTGAAGCTTTCTTT. Its protein product is CAGGEGVGTEAFF.

This chain links TRBV3-1 (or the pseudogene TRBV3-2) with TRBJ2-1; TRBD1 matches at 7 bases. The junction had 10 bases not matched to a gene; V was cut back by 2 bases and J by 6 bases. This CDR3 is 16 amino acids long. Germline assignment: CDR1 LGHDT and CDR2 YNNKEL (reference sequence). This CDR3 is CASSQRRPGQSNEQFF. DNA for the CDR3: TGTGCCAGCAGCCAAAGGAGGCCGGGACAGAGCAATGAGCAGTTCTTC.

This chain connects TRBV7-2 to TRBJ1-2, with TRBD1 matching 8 bases. The J segment lost 5 bases and the V segment lost 6 bases, leaving 11 bases of the junction unmatched. The CDR3 covers 15 residues. Germline CDR1 SGHTA, CDR2 FQGNSA. CDR3: CASSLGQAGRYGYTF. In nucleotides, the CDR3 is TGTGCCAGCAGTTTGGGACAGGCGGGGAGGTATGGCTACACCTTC.

The V call is TRBV19, the J call TRBJ2-1; the D gene is possibly TRBD1 (6 bases). Trimming left V 3 bases short and J 0 bases short, with 9 bases between. CDR3 length: 15 residues. The germline CDR1 and CDR2 sequences are LNHDA and SQIVND (reference sequence). CDR3: CASSIGDNSYNEQFF. The CDR3 coding sequence is TGTGCCAGTAGTATTGGGGACAACTCCTACAATGAGCAGTTCTTC.

This chain joins TRBV7-2 and TRBJ1-2; D uncertain. CDR1 and CDR2 from the germline V gene are SGHTA and FQGNSA. Trimming took 2 bases from V and 4 from J, leaving 8 bases between them. This CDR3 comprises 13 residues. As DNA, the CDR3 is TGTGCCAGCAGCTTAAGTTATTCCTATGGCTACACCTTC. Translated, it gives CASSLSYSYGYTF.

J is TRBJ1-6 and V is TRBV6-5; TRBD1 agrees at 8 bases. Germline V gene data show CDR1 as MNHEY and CDR2 as SVGAGI. The CDR3 is 15 amino acids. V was clipped by 2 bases and J by 8 bases; unmatched bases: 5. CDR3 nucleotides: TGTGCCAGCAGTTACGATCGGACAGGGTATTCACCCCTCCACTTT. Its protein product is CASSYDRTGYSPLHF.

The chain is built from TRBV2 and TRBJ2-7, with D hard to call. The ends were cut back, 1 base at V and 1 base at J, with 2 bases in the middle. CDR3 length: 12 amino acids. CDR1 is SNHLY and CDR2 is FYNNEI in the germline V gene. CDR3 bases: TGTGCCAGCAGTGAAGTTTCCTACGAGCAGTACTTC. Amino acids: CASSEVSYEQYF.

The chain combines TRBV7-6 with TRBJ1-1; D is possibly TRBD1 (5 bases). V was clipped by 5 bases and J by 4 bases, with 11 bases between them. The germline gives CDR1 SGHVS, CDR2 FNYEAQ. The CDR3 covers 13 residues. The CDR3 is CASSLSQGTEAFF. CDR3 DNA sequence: TGTGCCAGCAGCCTAAGTCAGGGCACTGAAGCTTTCTTT.

This clone was observed once. The CDR3 DNA is TGTGCCAGCAGCCGTCCTAGGGAGACCCAGTACTTC. It encodes CASSRPRETQYF. The chain links TRBV7-2 to TRBJ2-5; D uncertain. This CDR3 spans 12 amino acids. The germline gives CDR1 SGHTA, CDR2 FQGNSA. Trimming stripped 5 bases from V and 5 bases from J, with 9 bases between.

Regarding this clone: At the DNA level, this CDR3 is encoded by other sequences in the same sample as well. The chain carries TRBV25-1 and TRBJ2-1; D not certain. The CDR3 has 15 amino acids. Germline V gene lookup returns CDR1 MGHDK and CDR2 SYGVNS. Deletions cut 2 bases from V and 10 bases from J, with 18 bases between. The CDR3 sequence is CASSEVGGATPEQFF. The CDR3 DNA is TGTGCCAGCAGTGAAGTCGGCGGAGCGACGCCCGAGCAGTTCTTC.

The rearrangement links TRBV6-2 or TRBV6-3 to TRBJ2-5; TRBD2 aligns across 8 bases. This CDR3 contains 15 residues. Germline-derived CDR1 and CDR2 are MNHEY and SVGEGT. Trimming took 5 bases from V and 5 from J; bases not matched to a gene: 10. For the CDR3, the DNA is TGTGCCAGCAGTGGTTCCGGGACTAGAATTGAGACCCAGTACTTC. Encoded protein: CASSGSGTRIETQYF.

The chain couples TRBV7-2 to TRBJ2-7, with 7 positions matching TRBD1. J was trimmed by 6 bases and V by 5 bases; bases with no gene match: 7. From germline, CDR1 is SGHTA and CDR2 FQGNSA. The CDR3 totals 13 residues. The DNA for the CDR3 is TGTGCCAGCAGCCCAACTCGGACAGGCGAGCAGTACTTC. This gives the protein CASSPTRTGEQYF.

This rearrangement joins TRBV27 to TRBJ2-1; no firm D call. Germline CDR1 MNHEY, CDR2 SMNVEV (reference sequence). This CDR3 comprises 11 residues. V gave up 4 bases and J gave up 7 bases, with 5 bases separating them. CDR3 sequence: CASSWGNEQFF. CDR3 bases: TGTGCCAGCAGTTGGGGAAATGAGCAGTTCTTC.

The chain carries TRBV4-3 and TRBJ1-3; maybe TRBD1 (6 bases). Trimming took 0 bases from V and 4 from J, leaving 13 bases between them. CDR3 length: 16 amino acids. CDR1 is LGHNA, CDR2 YSLEER, per germline. The CDR3 reads CASSQDRGAQGNTIYF. CDR3 in DNA: TGCGCCAGCAGCCAAGATCGGGGGGCGCAGGGAAACACCATATATTTT.

The chain recombines TRBV19 with TRBJ1-3; D is uncertain. Germline loops: CDR1 LNHDA, CDR2 SQIVND (reference sequence). The CDR3 sequence is 15 residues long. V lost 6 bases, J lost 0 bases, and 12 bases lay in between. The CDR3 reads CASRRDLISGNTIYF. CDR3 nucleotide sequence: TGTGCCAGTAGAAGAGACTTAATCTCTGGAAACACCATATATTTT. The whole variable domain, filled in from reference TRBV19 and TRBJ1-3, reads DGGITQSPKYLFRKEGQNVTLSCEQNLNHDAMYWYRQDPGQGLRLIYYSQIVNDFQKGDIAEGYSVSREKKESFPLTVTSAQKNPTAFYLCASRRDLISGNTIYFGEGSWLTVV.

This sequence joins TRBV12-3 or TRBV12-4 and TRBJ1-3; D remains ambiguous. The CDR3 spans 10 residues. The V end was cut by 6 bases, the J end by 6 bases, with 3 bases between. The CDR3 loop is CASSLNTIYF. The CDR3 region has the DNA TGTGCCAGCAGCTTAAACACCATATATTTT.

The chain is built from TRBV5-1 and TRBJ2-3, with TRBD2 as a possible D gene (6 bases). In germline, CDR1 is SGHRS, CDR2 YFSETQ. The CDR3 loop spans 15 amino acids. V was pared by 2 bases and J by 7 bases, with 17 bases between. CDR3 in DNA: TGCGCCAGCAGCTTTAGTGGAGGGGTCGAAAATACGCAGTATTTT. It encodes CASSFSGGVENTQYF.

V and J are TRBV3-1 (or the pseudogene TRBV3-2) and TRBJ1-5, with no clear D. The germline V gene encodes CDR1 LGHDT and CDR2 YNNKEL (reference sequence). This CDR3 has 17 residues. The V and J ends lost 1 base and 1 base respectively, with 14 bases between them. CDR3 coding DNA: TGTGCCAGCAGCCAAGGCGCGACCCCCGCGAGCAATCAGCCCCAGCATTTT. It specifies CASSQGATPASNQPQHF.

This clone was seen a single time. The gene calls are TRBV5-8 and TRBJ2-1; 15 bases match TRBD2. J lost 0 bases, V lost 3 bases, and 7 bases had no gene match. CDR3 length equals 19 residues. Per germline, CDR1 SGHTS and CDR2 YDEGEE. CDR3 nucleotides: TGTGCCAGCAGCTCCGGACTAGCGGGGGGGTCGAGCTCCTACAATGAGCAGTTCTTC. Residues: CASSSGLAGGSSSYNEQFF.